Detailed here is one TCR beta chain. Its antigen is not known. Only CD45RO-negative cells positively selected for CCR7 counted as naive CD8 cells, so terminally differentiated effector memory CD45RA+ cells were excluded. Germline V gene lookup returns CDR1 MNHEY and CDR2 SMNVEV (reference sequence). The V and J ends lost 4 bases and 3 bases respectively, with 10 bases between them. This CDR3 has 14 amino acids. The data stem from a study of shared clonotypes between healthy human individuals. Points from the study as a whole: The study found lower generation probabilities in non-shared clonotypes than in those shared by all four donors.

At the deep level, the assay was run. Using immunoSEQ multiplex PCR, the repertoire was profiled, and TCRdb retains in-frame clones only, with some absent. The table has fewer than 800,000 clones, about 90% seen once. The rearrangement links TRBV27 to TRBJ1-5; D is unclear. Sequenced material: naive CD8+ T cells sorted from blood. The receptor's source is a man in his thirties or forties in good health. CDR3 loop: CASSSLGYNQPQHF. The DNA for the CDR3 is TGTGCCAGCAGTTCATTAGGATACAATCAGCCCCAGCATTTT.